This T cell receptor beta chain is drawn from a study of T cells in Graves' hyperthyroidism and ophthalmopathy. RNA transcripts yielded amplified TCR beta CDR3 regions. First-round RT-PCR of the TCR CDR3 relied on the HTBI primer set. TCRdb re-analysed the multiplex PCR reads in MiXCR, keeping a single row per CDR3 protein. Of under 450,000 distinct CDR3 sequences in the sample, 15% to 19% were seen once. Trimming took 0 bases from V and 2 from J, leaving 13 bases between them. CDR1 and CDR2 (germline): SGHDN, FVKESK. The CDR3 runs to 16 residues. This rearrangement joins TRBV14 to TRBJ1-2; no clear D. This sequence was found in a woman between 18 and 29 years old with Graves' hyperthyroidism. The specimen sequenced was blood. The CDR3 bases are TGTGCCAGCAGCCAAGAGGGCGTCCTAGGGAACTATGGCTACACCTTC. Translation gives CASSQEGVLGNYGYTF.